These T cell receptor beta chains were read from a single sample in a study of regulatory T cells in long-lasting Graves disease. TCRdb re-called the multiplex PCR reads through MiXCR, storing one row per CDR3 protein. The sample includes 390,000 or so distinct CDR3 sequences, approximately 23% seen only once; the top ten take around a quarter. The sample here was peripheral blood mononuclear cells (PBMCs), taken when the disease was refractory, from a patient treated with antithyroid drugs. The receptors were gathered from a woman aged 40 to 50 with Graves disease. CDR3s include the opening cysteine and the closing phenylalanine or tryptophan. A D gene is named only where the DNA matches it firmly. Not every row has a clone size; where given, it reads once, few, many or a size class.

v_call	j_call	d_call	clone_size	cdr3_aa	cdr3_nt
TRBV6-1	TRBJ1-1	.	many	CASSRDSGGGTEAFF	TGTGCCAGCAGTAGGGACTCCGGCGGTGGCACTGAAGCTTTCTTT
TRBV7-2	TRBJ1-3	.	.	CASSRLGGIGNTIYF	TGTGCCAGCAGCCGGCTAGGGGGAATCGGAAACACCATATATTTT
TRBV10-3	TRBJ2-2	.	.	CAIRGHNTGELFF	TGTGCCATCCGGGGGCACAACACCGGGGAGCTGTTTTTT
TRBV28	TRBJ2-5	.	many	CASSVHRQGGRETQYF	TGTGCCAGTTCCGTTCACCGGCAGGGAGGTAGAGAGACCCAGTACTTC
TRBV28	TRBJ1-1	.	.	CASRPTNPNTEAFF	TGTGCCAGCAGGCCCACTAACCCCAACACTGAAGCTTTCTTT
TRBV6-1	TRBJ2-7	.	many	CASRSGTPLLDEQYF	TGTGCCAGCAGATCCGGGACTCCGCTTTTGGACGAGCAGTACTTC
TRBV28	TRBJ1-3	.	few	CASNQRGGNTIYF	TGTGCCAGCAACCAAAGAGGGGGAAACACCATATATTTT
TRBV6-1	TRBJ2-7	.	many	CASSEDGGQFSYEQYF	TGTGCCAGCAGTGAAGACGGCGGGCAATTCTCCTACGAGCAGTACTTC
TRBV28	TRBJ2-3	.	few	CASSPVDTQYF	TGTGCCAGCAGCCCTGTAGATACGCAGTATTTT
TRBV7-9	TRBJ2-7	.	few	CASSLGGTGKQYF	TGTGCCAGCAGCTTAGGAGGGACGGGAAAGCAGTACTTC
TRBV30	TRBJ2-7	.	few	CAWNTPLSYEQYF	TGTGCCTGGAACACCCCTCTCAGCTACGAGCAGTACTTC
TRBV19	TRBJ1-5	.	few	CASSIWQGDQPQHF	TGTGCCAGTAGTATTTGGCAGGGCGATCAGCCCCAGCATTTT
TRBV30	TRBJ1-2	.	.	CAWSLGDPTYGYTF	TGTGCCTGGAGTTTAGGGGATCCGACCTATGGCTACACCTTC
TRBV20-1	TRBJ2-7	.	.	CSARGALGGSYEQYF	TGCAGTGCTAGAGGGGCGCTTGGCGGTTCCTACGAGCAGTACTTC
TRBV29-1	TRBJ2-5	TRBD1	many	CSGRGGQGLATQYF	TGCAGCGGCCGCGGGGGACAGGGGTTGGCGACCCAGTACTTC
TRBV28	TRBJ2-1	TRBD2	.	CASSLGLAGEFRSYNEQFF	TGTGCCAGCAGTTTGGGCCTAGCGGGAGAATTTAGGTCCTACAATGAGCAGTTCTTC
TRBV6-1	TRBJ2-2	TRBD2	.	CASTAAGTVAGELFF	TGTGCCAGCACTGCAGCGGGAACAGTGGCCGGGGAGCTGTTTTTT
TRBV30	TRBJ2-3	.	.	CAWRSYLGTQYF	TGTGCCTGGAGGTCCTACCTAGGCACGCAGTATTTT
TRBV11-2	TRBJ2-7	TRBD2	many	CASSGRLAGDVYEQYF	TGTGCCAGCAGCGGACGACTAGCGGGAGATGTTTACGAGCAGTACTTC
TRBV20-1	TRBJ2-7	.	.	CSAPRRTENYEQYF	TGCAGTGCTCCTCGGCGGACAGAAAACTACGAGCAGTACTTC
TRBV28	TRBJ1-1	.	many	CASSYGGTETEAFF	TGTGCCAGCAGTTACGGGGGGACCGAGACTGAAGCTTTCTTT
TRBV5-1	TRBJ1-2	TRBD1	.	CASSLGWDRGPGNYGYTF	TGCGCCAGCAGCTTGGGCTGGGACAGGGGCCCCGGGAACTATGGCTACACCTTC
TRBV12-3/TRBV12-4	TRBJ2-7	TRBD2	.	CASSFELAWYEQYF	TGTGCCAGCAGTTTTGAACTAGCGTGGTACGAGCAGTACTTC
TRBV15	TRBJ2-2	.	many	CATSRAFVYNTGELFF	TGTGCCACCAGCAGAGCTTTTGTGTATAACACCGGGGAGCTGTTTTTT
TRBV15	TRBJ2-7	TRBD2	.	CATSHSLAGVYEQYF	TGTGCCACCAGCCATTCCTTAGCGGGCGTCTACGAGCAGTACTTC
TRBV15	TRBJ1-3	.	.	CATSRDGLFFSGNTIYF	TGTGCCACCAGCAGAGATGGGCTGTTCTTCTCTGGAAACACCATATATTTT
TRBV19	TRBJ2-2	.	few	CASSMMLNTGELFF	TGTGCCAGTAGTATGATGCTGAACACCGGGGAGCTGTTTTTT